These 14 T cell receptor beta chains were sequenced from one sample in a study of CD8+ T cells in alopecia areata. Reverse transcribed after extraction, RNA yielded cDNA as the sequencing template. Assay: immunoSEQ multiplex PCR; the TCRdb copy retains only in-frame clones and omits some. The sample consists of about 140,000 clones, 62% of them appearing once. The material sequenced was CD8+ T cells sorted from blood. The source of these receptors is a human donor in good health.

V is TRBV30 and J is TRBJ2-7, with D maybe TRBD1 (6 bases). Germline-derived CDR1 and CDR2 are GTSNPN and SVGIG (reference sequence). The CDR3 contains 14 residues. V was clipped by 1 base and J by 7 bases, with 17 bases between them. DNA of the CDR3: TGTGCCTGGAGTGGCCCGGTTGGGGGCAGAGAGCAGTACTTC. Amino acid sequence: CAWSGPVGGREQYF.

This chain links TRBV6-5 with TRBJ2-5; TRBD2 is a possible D gene (5 bases). CDR3 length equals 15 residues. Germline V gene lookup returns CDR1 MNHEY and CDR2 SVGAGI. V was pared by 2 bases and J by 1 base, with 11 bases between. In nucleotides, the CDR3 is TGTGCCAGCAGTTACGGGGTAGGAGGCCAAGAGACCCAGTACTTC. Encoded protein: CASSYGVGGQETQYF.

The chain has TRBV27 and TRBJ2-7, with 8 bases matching TRBD1. From germline, CDR1 is MNHEY and CDR2 SMNVEV (reference sequence). V lost 4 bases, J lost 2 bases, and 10 bases stayed unmatched. The CDR3 spans 16 residues. The CDR3 sequence: CASSSSVGQAPYEQYF. The CDR3 nucleotides read TGTGCCAGCAGTTCCTCCGTGGGACAGGCGCCCTACGAGCAGTACTTC.

The rearrangement joins TRBV15 to TRBJ2-2; 9 positions match TRBD2. Germline assignment: CDR1 LNHNV and CDR2 YYDKDF (reference sequence). This CDR3 is built from 17 residues. J lost 2 bases, V lost 2 bases, and 6 bases had no gene match. The CDR3 DNA sequence: TGTGCCACCAGCAGACCCCGACTAGCGGTTAACACCGGGGAGCTGTTTTTT. Residues: CATSRPRLAVNTGELFF.

The chain links TRBV13 to TRBJ2-7, with D uncertain. Germline V lookup: CDR1 PRHDT, CDR2 FYEKMQ (reference sequence). CDR3 size: 13 residues. The V and J ends lost 3 bases and 5 bases respectively, with 11 bases between them. The CDR3 is CASSFARNNEQYF. The CDR3 bases are TGTGCCAGCAGCTTTGCCAGGAACAACGAGCAGTACTTC.

The rearrangement joins TRBV6-5 to TRBJ1-2, with no clear D. The V and J ends lost 4 bases and 6 bases respectively, with 12 bases between them. Germline V CDR1 and CDR2: MNHEY, SVGAGI. CDR3 length: 13 amino acids. Here the CDR3 DNA reads TGTGCCAGCAGTTCATACCCTTGGCATGGCTACACCTTC. Translation gives CASSSYPWHGYTF.

The genes are TRBV30 and TRBJ1-1; the D gene is possibly TRBD1 (5 bases). This CDR3 contains 14 residues. From germline, CDR1 is GTSNPN and CDR2 SVGIG (reference sequence). Trimming stripped 4 bases from V and 1 base from J, with 13 bases between. Here the CDR3 DNA reads TGTGCCTGGATTCCCGGGACGGGGAACACTGAAGCTTTCTTT. This gives the protein CAWIPGTGNTEAFF.

V gene TRBV5-4 combines with J gene TRBJ2-1, with 8 nucleotides matching TRBD2. The CDR3 has 15 residues. Trimming took 0 bases from V and 9 from J; bases not matched to a gene: 8. Germline V gives CDR1 SGHNT, CDR2 YYREEE (reference sequence). CDR3 in amino acids: CASSLDPAGVVEQFF. In DNA form, the CDR3 reads TGTGCCAGCAGCTTGGATCCAGCGGGAGTGGTTGAGCAGTTCTTC.

This sequence joins TRBV5-1 and TRBJ1-2; the match to TRBD1 covers 8 bases. The CDR3 consists of 14 residues. V gave up 3 bases and J gave up 8 bases; unmatched junction bases: 9. From germline, CDR1 is SGHRS and CDR2 YFSETQ. CDR3 sequence: CASSSMDRVKGYTF. DNA of the CDR3: TGCGCCAGCAGCTCGATGGACAGGGTTAAGGGCTACACCTTC.

Here the CDR3 reads CASSQEGASNQPQHF. CDR3 coding DNA: TGCGCCAGCAGCCAAGAAGGGGCGAGCAATCAGCCCCAGCATTTT. This chain uses TRBV4-1 with TRBJ1-5; the D gene is possibly TRBD1 (5 bases). Germline values: CDR1 MGHRA, CDR2 YSYEKL. The germline V and J ends were trimmed by 0 bases and 1 base, with 7 bases remaining between them. This CDR3 contains 15 residues.

Points on this clone: The same CDR3 is also encoded by other DNA sequences in this sample. This sequence joins TRBV29-1 and TRBJ1-2; D remains unclear. Deletions cut 3 bases from V and 6 bases from J, with 8 bases between. This CDR3 is 11 amino acids long. Germline values: CDR1 SQVTM, CDR2 ANQGSEA. The CDR3 region has the DNA TGCAGCGTTGAGAGTAGAGATGGCTACACCTTC. Its translation: CSVESRDGYTF. Together with reference TRBV29-1 and TRBJ1-2, the CDR3 gives the full variable domain: SAVISQKPSRDICQRGTSLTIQCQVDSQVTMMFWYRQQPGQSLTLIATANQGSEATYESGFVIDKFPISRPNLTFSTLTVSNMSPEDSSIYLCSVESRDGYTFGSGTRLTVV.

This clone was seen more than once but under ten times. V is TRBV6-6 and J is TRBJ2-3; weak D call: TRBD2 (5 bases). Germline V lookup: CDR1 MNHNY, CDR2 SVGAGI (reference sequence). This CDR3 spans 11 amino acids. The V gene lost 11 bases and the J gene lost 9 bases, with 15 bases spanning the gap. The CDR3 protein is CAGGPPDTQYF. In DNA form, the CDR3 reads TGTGCCGGAGGTCCACCGGACACGCAGTATTTT.

The rearrangement joins TRBV6-5 to TRBJ2-5; D gene ambiguous. Deletions cut 4 bases from V and 5 bases from J, with 17 bases between. CDR1 and CDR2 (germline): MNHEY, SVGAGI. The CDR3 runs 15 residues. The CDR3 DNA is TGTGCCAGCAGTTTTCTGGACGGACCGTCGGAGACCCAGTACTTC. Its protein is CASSFLDGPSETQYF.

The chain uses TRBV5-1 and TRBJ2-1, with TRBD2 identical over 7 bases. CDR1 is SGHRS and CDR2 is YFSETQ in the germline V gene. This CDR3 is built from 14 residues. The V and J ends lost 5 bases and 4 bases, in that order; junction bases with no gene match: 6. The CDR3 protein is CASRLREMYNEQFF. The CDR3 coding sequence is TGCGCCAGCAGATTGCGGGAGATGTACAATGAGCAGTTCTTC.